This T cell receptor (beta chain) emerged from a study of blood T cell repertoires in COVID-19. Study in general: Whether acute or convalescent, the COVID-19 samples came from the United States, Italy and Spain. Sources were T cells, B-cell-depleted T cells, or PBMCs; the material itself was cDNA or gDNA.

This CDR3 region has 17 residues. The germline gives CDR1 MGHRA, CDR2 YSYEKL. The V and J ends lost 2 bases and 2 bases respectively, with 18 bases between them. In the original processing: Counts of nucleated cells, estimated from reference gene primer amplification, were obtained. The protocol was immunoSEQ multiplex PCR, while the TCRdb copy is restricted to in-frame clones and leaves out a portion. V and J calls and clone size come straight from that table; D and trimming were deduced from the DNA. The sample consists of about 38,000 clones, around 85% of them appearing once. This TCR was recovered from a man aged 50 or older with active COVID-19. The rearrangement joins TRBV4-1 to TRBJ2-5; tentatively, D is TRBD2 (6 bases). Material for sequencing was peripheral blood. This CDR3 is CASSQKPGLLAQETQYF. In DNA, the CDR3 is TGCGCCAGCAGCCAAAAACCGGGACTTTTAGCTCAAGAGACCCAGTACTTC.